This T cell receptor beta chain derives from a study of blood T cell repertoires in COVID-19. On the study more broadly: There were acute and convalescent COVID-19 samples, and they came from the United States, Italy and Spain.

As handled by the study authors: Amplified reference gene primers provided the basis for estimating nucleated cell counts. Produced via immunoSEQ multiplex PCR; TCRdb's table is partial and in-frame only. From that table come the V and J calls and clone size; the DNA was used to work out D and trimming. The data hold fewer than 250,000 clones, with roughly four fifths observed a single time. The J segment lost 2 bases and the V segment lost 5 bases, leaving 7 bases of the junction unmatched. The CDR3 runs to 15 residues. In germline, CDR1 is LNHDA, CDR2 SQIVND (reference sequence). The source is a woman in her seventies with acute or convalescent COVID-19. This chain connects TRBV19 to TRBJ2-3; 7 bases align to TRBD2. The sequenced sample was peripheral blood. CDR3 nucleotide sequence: TGTGCCAGTAGTCCCCGACTAGCCCTCACAGATACGCAGTATTTT. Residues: CASSPRLALTDTQYF.